The following is a TCR beta chain sequence with its context. In the study's own analysis: As immunoSEQ supplied junction-only sequences (without quality scores), filtering differed. TCRdb's copy holds only in-frame clones and misses some; the assay was immunoSEQ multiplex PCR. That table supplies the V and J calls and clone size; D and trimming were determined from the DNA. The sample records about 1,900,000 clones, about 95% being singletons. Naive CD8 cells were CD45RO-negative, positively selected for CCR7, excluding terminally differentiated effector memory CD45RA+ cells. This specimen comes from a study of shared clonotypes between healthy human individuals. V lost 0 bases and J 6 bases, leaving 9 bases between the germline ends. From germline, CDR1 is GTSNPN and CDR2 SVGIG (reference sequence). CDR3 length: 13 residues.

This sequence originates from a man aged 18 to 29 in good health. This rearrangement joins TRBV30 to TRBJ1-5; D is possibly TRBD1 (6 bases). The sequenced sample was naive CD8+ T cells sorted from blood. The CDR3 nucleotides read TGTGCCTGGAGTGTTGGAGGGGGTCAGCCCCAGCATTTT. Its protein is CAWSVGGGQPQHF.